These 3 T cell receptor beta chains were all obtained from the same sample, sequenced in a study of T-cell reconstitution after alpha-beta-depleted transplantation in children. A TCRbeta library incorporating unique molecular identifiers was prepared. TCRdb reanalysed the PCR reads using MiXCR and keeps one entry per CDR3 protein. Here the sample spans about 640,000 distinct CDR3 sequences, 16% being singletons. The input for sequencing was PBMCs from the stem cell graft donor, taken from the stem cell graft. The receptors originated from a human donor who donated a stem cell graft to a child with acute myeloid leukemia.

This clonotype was recorded many times. This sequence joins TRBV13 and TRBJ2-1; D is undetermined. Germline loops: CDR1 PRHDT, CDR2 FYEKMQ (reference sequence). The CDR3 contains 18 residues. V was trimmed by 2 bases and J by 0 bases, leaving 17 bases between them. The CDR3 sequence is CASSLKVKGPSSYNEQFF. DNA of the CDR3: TGTGCCAGCAGCTTAAAGGTCAAGGGCCCTAGCTCCTACAATGAGCAGTTCTTC.

This clonotype was detected ten times or more. This rearrangement joins TRBV20-1 to TRBJ2-3; D may be TRBD2 (5 bases). The CDR3 has 14 amino acids. Germline loops: CDR1 DFQATT, CDR2 SNEGSKA (reference sequence). V lost 5 bases and J 1 base, leaving 13 bases between the germline ends. For the CDR3, the DNA is TGCAGTGCTTCTCGGGGAGCTGGCACAGATACGCAGTATTTT. Translating it yields CSASRGAGTDTQYF.

Notes on this clonotype: The junction departs from the called germline gene at one end, perhaps through a read error. The chain joins TRBV12-3 or TRBV12-4 to TRBJ2-1; 8 nucleotides agree with TRBD2. This CDR3 is built from 14 residues. DNA for the CDR3: TGTGCCAGCGGTTTAGGGCTAGCGGGCAATGAGCAGTTCTTC. It translates to CASGLGLAGNEQFF.